This T cell receptor (beta chain) was sequenced in a study of regulatory T cells in long-lasting Graves disease. Study overall: Disease was considered persistent Graves' disease after over 5 years of antithyroid drugs (with positive TSH receptor antibodies). Study-wide points: Tissue studied was limited to peripheral blood, excluding thyroid tissue.

As for time point: persistent/refractory GD, antithyroid drugs over 5 years with positive TRAb. Making the TCR library involved RNA that had been extracted from PBMCs. In this cohort, patients came from an endocrinology department located in Xi'an, China. According to the study, TCR beta libraries were built with iRepertoire HTBI primers and CDR3-region Arm-PCR. One entry per CDR3 protein results from TCRdb running MiXCR on the multiplex PCR reads. The sample contains 350,000 to 450,000 distinct CDR3 sequences, roughly 25% of which appear only once. There are many counts of this clonotype. Its antigen is not identified. Germline CDR1 and CDR2: DFQATT and SNEGSKA (reference sequence). With V trimmed by 5 bases and J by 3 bases, 10 bases remained unmatched. The CDR3 has 15 residues.

The receptor was derived from a middle-aged woman with Graves disease. The chain carries TRBV20-1 and TRBJ2-7; 10 bases match TRBD2. The material was peripheral blood mononuclear cells (PBMCs), obtained when the disease was refractory, from a patient treated with antithyroid drugs. CDR3 bases: TGCAGTGCTTACGGAAGCCCTAGCGGGAGCTACGAGCAGTACTTC. This translates into CSAYGSPSGSYEQYF.